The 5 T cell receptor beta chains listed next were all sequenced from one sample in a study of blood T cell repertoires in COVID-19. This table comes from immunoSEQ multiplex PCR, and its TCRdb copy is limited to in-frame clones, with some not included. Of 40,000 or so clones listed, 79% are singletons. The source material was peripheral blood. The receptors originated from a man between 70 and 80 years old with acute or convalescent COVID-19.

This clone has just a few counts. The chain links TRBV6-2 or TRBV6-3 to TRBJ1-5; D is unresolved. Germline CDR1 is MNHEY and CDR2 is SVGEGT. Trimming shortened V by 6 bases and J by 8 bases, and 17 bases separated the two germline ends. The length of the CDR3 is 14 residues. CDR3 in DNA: TGTGCCAGCAGCGCCGCCGGGAATCGGGAGCCCCAGCATTTT. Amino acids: CASSAAGNREPQHF.

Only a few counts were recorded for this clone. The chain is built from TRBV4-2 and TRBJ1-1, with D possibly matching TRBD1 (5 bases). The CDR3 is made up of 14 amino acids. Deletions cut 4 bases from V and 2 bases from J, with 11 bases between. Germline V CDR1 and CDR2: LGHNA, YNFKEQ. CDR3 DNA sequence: TGTGCCAGCAGCCGACAGTTCTCCAACACTGAAGCTTTCTTT. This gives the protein CASSRQFSNTEAFF.

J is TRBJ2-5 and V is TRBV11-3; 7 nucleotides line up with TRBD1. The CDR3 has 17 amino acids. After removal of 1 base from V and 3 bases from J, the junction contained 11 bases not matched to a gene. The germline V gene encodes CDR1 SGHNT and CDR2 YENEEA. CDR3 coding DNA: TGTGCCAGCAGCTTAGTCGGACCAGGGGGACAGAAAGAGACCCAGTACTTC. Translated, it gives CASSLVGPGGQKETQYF.

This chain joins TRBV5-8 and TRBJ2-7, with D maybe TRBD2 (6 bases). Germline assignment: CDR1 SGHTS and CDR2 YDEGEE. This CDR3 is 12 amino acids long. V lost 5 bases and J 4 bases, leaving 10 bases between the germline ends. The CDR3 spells CASRGTFYEQYF. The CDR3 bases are TGTGCCAGCAGGGGGACTTTTTACGAGCAGTACTTC.

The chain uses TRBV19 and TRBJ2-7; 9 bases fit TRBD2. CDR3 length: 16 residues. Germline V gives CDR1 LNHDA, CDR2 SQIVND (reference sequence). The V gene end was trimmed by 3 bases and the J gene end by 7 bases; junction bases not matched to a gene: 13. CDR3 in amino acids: CASSISKAGGLREQYF. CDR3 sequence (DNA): TGTGCCAGTAGTATCAGTAAAGCGGGAGGACTGAGGGAGCAGTACTTC.